A selection of T cell receptor beta chains follows, all from one sample in a study of cytomegalovirus exposure and HLA in healthy donors. Clones were read by immunoSEQ multiplex PCR, and TCRdb kept only the in-frame ones, dropping some. The sample includes approximately 150,000 clones, 80% to 90% seen only once; the top ten take roughly 13%. Input material: PBMCs. The receptors were gathered from a woman aged 50 to 60 in good health and CMV-seronegative. Each CDR3 is given with its conserved first and last residue. A D gene is named only where the DNA matches it firmly. For some rows the clone size is stated as once, few or many, or as a class when expanded; others skip it.

clone size | D gene | J gene | V gene | CDR3 DNA | CDR3 protein
- | - | TRBJ2-5 | TRBV11-2 | TGTGCCAGCAGCTTAAACGTCCAGGAGACCCAGTACTTC | CASSLNVQETQYF
- | - | TRBJ1-2 | TRBV19 | TGTGCCAGTCTACCCTTGCCACAGGGTGGATATGGCTACACCTTC | CASLPLPQGGYGYTF
- | TRBD1 | TRBJ2-7 | TRBV12-5 | TGTGCTAGTGAAAAGGGAACCGGGACAGGTCTCTACGAGCAGTACTTC | CASEKGTGTGLYEQYF
- | TRBD1 | TRBJ2-7 | TRBV5-5 | TGTGCCAGCAGCTTGGAGGGACAGAGCTCCTACGAGCAGTACTTC | CASSLEGQSSYEQYF
few | - | TRBJ1-1 | TRBV7-9 | TGTGCCAGCAGCAAAAGAGGGGGTTGGAGGACTGAAGCTTTCTTT | CASSKRGGWRTEAFF
- | TRBD2 | TRBJ2-2 | TRBV9 | TGTGCCAGCAGCGCCCATCAGGTTCCGGCTAGCGGGGTGAACACCGGGGAGCTGTTTTTT | CASSAHQVPASGVNTGELFF
- | - | TRBJ2-5 | TRBV9 | TGTGCCAGCAGCGTAGGGACTTTACAAGAGACCCAGTACTTC | CASSVGTLQETQYF
- | TRBD2 | TRBJ2-1 | TRBV7-2 | TGTGCCAGCAGCCCGTCTTTTAGCGGGTACACTTACAATGAGCAGTTCTTC | CASSPSFSGYTYNEQFF
- | - | TRBJ1-4 | TRBV6-5 | TGTGCCAGCAGTTACACGAGGGAATCAACTAATGAAAAACTGTTTTTT | CASSYTRESTNEKLFF
- | - | TRBJ1-2 | TRBV6-6 | TGTGCCAGCAGCCTGGGCAGGGCCCCCTTTAAGGGCTACACCTTC | CASSLGRAPFKGYTF
few | TRBD2 | TRBJ2-7 | TRBV2 | TGTGCCAGCAGCGTAGCGGGGGGGCGGGTCGAGCAGTACTTC | CASSVAGGRVEQYF
- | - | TRBJ2-2 | TRBV19 | TGTGCCAGTACCTATCAAGTCAACACCGGGGAGCTGTTTTTT | CASTYQVNTGELFF
- | - | TRBJ2-7 | TRBV2 | TGTGCCAGCAGTTCAGGGGGGTTCGAGCAGTACTTC | CASSSGGFEQYF
- | - | TRBJ2-7 | TRBV6-5 | TGTGCCAGCAAATTGGGCAGGGGTTCTGGCTACGAGCAGTACTTC | CASKLGRGSGYEQYF
few | TRBD1 | TRBJ1-2 | TRBV29-1 | TGCAGCGTTGAAGAATTACAGGGGCTTGGCTACACCTTC | CSVEELQGLGYTF
- | TRBD1 | TRBJ1-2 | TRBV15 | TGTGCCACCAGAGCGGCTAACAGGGGGTTCGGCTACACCTTC | CATRAANRGFGYTF
- | TRBD1 | TRBJ2-1 | TRBV7-6 | TGTGCCAGCAGCTTTCAGGGGGATGAGCAGTTCTTC | CASSFQGDEQFF
- | TRBD2 | TRBJ2-1 | TRBV5-1 | TGCGCCAGCGCGAGGGATTTAGCGGGAGAAATTAATGAGCAGTTCTTC | CASARDLAGEINEQFF
- | TRBD2 | TRBJ2-7 | TRBV7-9 | TGTGCCAGCAGCTGGGGGGGTTCCTACGAGCAGTACTTC | CASSWGGSYEQYF
- | - | TRBJ1-4 | TRBV6-6 | TGTGCCAGCAGTCGGGACTGGACGAGAGAAAAACTGTTTTTT | CASSRDWTREKLFF
few | TRBD1 | TRBJ2-1 | TRBV11-3 | TGTGCCAGCAGTCCCCGACAGGGAGCCTACAATGAGCAGTTCTTC | CASSPRQGAYNEQFF
- | TRBD1 | TRBJ2-7 | TRBV7-9 | TGTGCCAGCAGCTTTGGGACAGGGTTGTTCTACGAGCAGTACTTC | CASSFGTGLFYEQYF
once | TRBD1 | TRBJ1-5 | TRBV30 | TGTGCCTGGAGGCCCGACAGGGACGGTCAGCCCCAGCATTTT | CAWRPDRDGQPQHF
- | TRBD1 | TRBJ2-7 | TRBV5-1 | TGCGCCAGCAGCTCCTCCGGGACAGGGAGGGAAGAGCAGTACTTC | CASSSSGTGREEQYF
- | TRBD2 | TRBJ2-3 | TRBV2 | TGTGCCAGCAGCTCAATAGCGGGGGATGTAGATACGCAGTATTTT | CASSSIAGDVDTQYF
few | TRBD1 | TRBJ2-1 | TRBV4-1 | TGCGCCAGCAGCCCAGGGGACAGGGATGACAATGAGCAGTTCTTC | CASSPGDRDDNEQFF
- | TRBD2 | TRBJ2-1 | TRBV4-3 | TGCGCCAGCAGCCCCCTAGCGGGAGGGACCTACAATGAGCAGTTCTTC | CASSPLAGGTYNEQFF
- | - | TRBJ1-2 | TRBV15 | TGTGCCACCAGCAGAGACCCCGCGGGGTTCTATGGCTACACCTTC | CATSRDPAGFYGYTF
- | - | TRBJ1-3 | TRBV7-6 | TGTGCCAGCAGTCCTGACTCCTTCTCTGGAAACACCATATATTTT | CASSPDSFSGNTIYF
few | - | TRBJ1-3 | TRBV28 | TGTGCCAGCAGTTCTCAGGGAATGGAAAACACCATATATTTT | CASSSQGMENTIYF
few | TRBD1 | TRBJ2-7 | TRBV27 | TGTGCCAGCAGTCCACGGACAGGGTCCTCCTACGAGCAGTACTTC | CASSPRTGSSYEQYF
- | TRBD2 | TRBJ2-1 | TRBV9 | TGTGCCAGCAGCGTACTAGCGGGAAGCTCCTACAATGAGCAGTTCTTC | CASSVLAGSSYNEQFF
- | TRBD2 | TRBJ2-7 | TRBV30 | TGTGCCTGGAACGACGGGGGAGGGCCGGGGGAGCAGTACTTC | CAWNDGGGPGEQYF
- | - | TRBJ2-1 | TRBV7-3 | TGTGCCAGCAGCTTATTGGGGGGGGCGGGCAATGAGCAGTTCTTC | CASSLLGGAGNEQFF
once | - | TRBJ1-5 | TRBV6-1 | TGTGCCAGCATTCTATCAGGGTTAGGTCAGCCCCAGCATTTT | CASILSGLGQPQHF
- | TRBD2 | TRBJ2-1 | TRBV29-1 | TGCAGCGTCGCTGCGGGAGGTTTCTACAATGAGCAGTTCTTC | CSVAAGGFYNEQFF
- | TRBD1 | TRBJ1-4 | TRBV19 | TGTGCCAGTAGCTTTGGATACGGGACAGTTGATGAAAAACTGTTTTTT | CASSFGYGTVDEKLFF
few | TRBD1 | TRBJ2-7 | TRBV4-3 | TGCGCCAGCAGCCAAGAGCACAGGGACAGGGAGCAGTACTTC | CASSQEHRDREQYF
- | - | TRBJ1-4 | TRBV5-6 | TGTGCCAGCAGCGTCCGCGGGGTACGAGAAAAACTGTTTTTT | CASSVRGVREKLFF
- | TRBD1 | TRBJ1-1 | TRBV19 | TGTGCCAGTAGCCCAGGACAGGGGGCGCGGGCCACTGAAGCTTTCTTT | CASSPGQGARATEAFF
- | - | TRBJ1-5 | TRBV9 | TGTGCCAGCAGCGTAGATGGTCAGGCCAATCAGCCCCAGCATTTT | CASSVDGQANQPQHF
once | - | TRBJ2-2 | TRBV2 | TGTGCCAGCAGCCAGACACGAGACACCGGGGAGCTGTTTTTT | CASSQTRDTGELFF
- | TRBD2 | TRBJ2-1 | TRBV2 | TGTGCCAGCCCGCCAGCGGGAGACACCTACAATGAGCAGTTCTTC | CASPPAGDTYNEQFF
- | - | TRBJ1-6 | TRBV5-6 | TGTGCCAGCAGCTTGACGACGGGGGATTATTCACCCCTCCACTTT | CASSLTTGDYSPLHF
- | - | TRBJ1-2 | TRBV19 | TGTGCCAGTAGGAGGGAGTATGGTGGGGGCTACACCTTC | CASRREYGGGYTF
- | - | TRBJ1-4 | TRBV28 | TGTGCCAGCAGTAGCGGACGATCAACTAATGAAAAACTGTTTTTT | CASSSGRSTNEKLFF
- | - | TRBJ1-2 | TRBV6-4 | TGTAGCCTTGGGGGGGTTCATGGCTACACCTTC | CSLGGVHGYTF
- | TRBD2 | TRBJ2-3 | TRBV5-5 | TGTGCCAGCAGCCCGGGACTAGCGAGCGGGGATACGCAGTATTTT | CASSPGLASGDTQYF
once | - | TRBJ2-5 | TRBV2 | TGTGCCAGCAGTGTGCCTAGCGCGGGGAAGACCCAGTACTTC | CASSVPSAGKTQYF
- | TRBD1 | TRBJ2-1 | TRBV29-1 | TGCAGCGTTGAAGTTACAGGGGGCAATGAGCAGTTCTTC | CSVEVTGGNEQFF
- | TRBD2 | TRBJ2-3 | TRBV19 | TGTGCCAGTAGTTTCACTAGCGTCACCACAGATACGCAGTATTTT | CASSFTSVTTDTQYF
- | - | TRBJ2-3 | TRBV5-6 | TGTGCCAGCAGCTACGGCGGGCCGACAGATACGCAGTATTTT | CASSYGGPTDTQYF
- | - | TRBJ2-1 | TRBV6-1 | TGTGCCAGCAGTGAAGGCAGAATCAATGAGCAGTTCTTC | CASSEGRINEQFF
once | - | TRBJ1-5 | TRBV28 | TGTGCCAGCAGCCCCCCTTTGAACAGGGAGAAGCCCCAGCATTTT | CASSPPLNREKPQHF
- | - | TRBJ1-1 | TRBV2 | TGTGCCAGCAGTCCTCCCCTATACACTGAAGCTTTCTTT | CASSPPLYTEAFF